The clone carrying this T cell receptor beta chain was counted many times. These data originate in a study of patients and donors after allogeneic stem cell transplantation. TCRdb passed the RT-PCR reads through MiXCR, listing each CDR3 protein once. This sample carries 920,000 or so distinct CDR3 sequences, approximately 18% of them seen once, and the ten largest clones take 5% to 6.5%. V shed 0 bases and J shed 2 bases, with 7 bases lying between them. The germline CDR1 and CDR2 sequences are SGHAT and FQNNGV. The CDR3 totals 14 residues. Input material: blood, either unsorted or a sorted T cell fraction (not recorded which). This clonotype originated in a human donor who was either an allogeneic HSCT recipient or a stem cell or donor lymphocyte infusion donor (not recorded which). It is not recorded whose cells these are; they may come from a transplant donor. The rearrangement uses TRBV11-2 and TRBJ1-2; D gene unclear. The CDR3 bases are TGTGCCAGCAGCTTAGATGGCAGGAACTATGGCTACACCTTC. This codes for CASSLDGRNYGYTF.